The 19 T cell receptor beta chains below come from one sample, sequenced in a study of T cell responses to AZD1222 COVID-19 vaccine. Method: immunoSEQ multiplex PCR; TCRdb's copy keeps in-frame clones and lacks some. This sample has roughly 120,000 clones, with 70% to 90% found just once. The sample was peripheral blood, taken on day 0 of AZD1222 vaccination. The origin of the receptors is an adult in good health.

The genes are TRBV29-1 and TRBJ2-7; 9 bases align to TRBD1. The CDR3 consists of 13 residues. V lost 6 bases and J lost 1; bases outside the gene matches: 4. The germline gives CDR1 SQVTM, CDR2 ANQGSEA. DNA for the CDR3: TGCAGCGTCCCGGGACAGGGATCCTACGAGCAGTACTTC. Protein product: CSVPGQGSYEQYF.

As DNA, the CDR3 is TGTGCCAGCAGCCTAAGTAGCGGGAGATACACAGATACGCAGTATTTT. This gives the protein CASSLSSGRYTDTQYF. V usage is TRBV3-1 (or the pseudogene TRBV3-2) and J usage is TRBJ2-3; 9 nucleotides align to TRBD2. CDR3 size: 16 residues. Germline V gene lookup returns CDR1 LGHDT and CDR2 YNNKEL (reference sequence). V trimming: 4 bases; J trimming: 2 bases; junction bases outside the gene matches: 7.

This rearrangement joins TRBV5-1 to TRBJ2-5, with 12 bases aligning to TRBD1. V was clipped by 3 bases and J by 5 bases; unmatched bases: 23. Per germline, CDR1 SGHRS and CDR2 YFSETQ. The CDR3 loop spans 21 amino acids. The CDR3 loop is CASSSRPPDGTGGARMETQYF. The CDR3 DNA reads TGCGCCAGCAGCTCCAGACCCCCAGACGGGACAGGGGGCGCTAGGATGGAGACCCAGTACTTC.

The table lists this clone with a count of one. The rearrangement links TRBV3-1 (or the pseudogene TRBV3-2) to TRBJ1-1; D is ambiguous. The germline gives CDR1 LGHDT, CDR2 YNNKEL (reference sequence). This CDR3 has 12 residues. V was trimmed by 4 bases and J by 1 base, leaving 4 bases between them. The CDR3 bases are TGTGCCAGCAGCCGGTCGAACACTGAAGCTTTCTTT. Protein: CASSRSNTEAFF.

The CDR3 DNA reads TGTGCCAGCAGCTACCGACTAGCGGGAGTGGATGAGCAGTTCTTC. Amino acid sequence: CASSYRLAGVDEQFF. The chain joins TRBV7-3 to TRBJ2-1; 12 bases line up with TRBD2. CDR1 and CDR2 from the germline V gene are SGHTA and FQGTGA. V gave up 4 bases and J gave up 8 bases; unmatched junction bases: 6. The CDR3 is 15 amino acids.

The chain is built from TRBV6-4 and TRBJ1-5; D might be TRBD1 (5 bases). CDR1 MRHNA and CDR2 SNTAGT come from the germline V gene. This CDR3 spans 15 amino acids. Between the trimmed V and J ends, which lost 6 bases and 5 bases, there was a span of 17 bases. The CDR3, as DNA: TGTGCCAGCAGGTTAGCTGGGACCCTTTATCAGCCCCAGCATTTT. It translates to CASRLAGTLYQPQHF.

The chain uses TRBV5-1 and TRBJ2-3; D might be TRBD1 (7 bases). The V end was cut by 4 bases, the J end by 5 bases, with 17 bases between. This CDR3 has 15 residues. From germline, CDR1 is SGHRS and CDR2 YFSETQ. The CDR3 spells CASSPGSGGRDTQYF. The CDR3 DNA reads TGCGCCAGCAGCCCCGGTTCAGGGGGGCGAGATACGCAGTATTTT.

This chain uses TRBV6-4 with TRBJ1-3, with 8 positions matching TRBD1. This CDR3 has 14 residues. V trimming: 6 bases; J trimming: 4 bases; junction bases outside the gene matches: 5. Germline CDR1 reads MRHNA; CDR2 reads SNTAGT. CDR3: CASRGTGSGNTIYF. The CDR3 DNA reads TGTGCCAGCAGGGGGACAGGTTCCGGAAACACCATATATTTT.

This clone was recorded once. V gene TRBV9 combines with J gene TRBJ2-7, with D unclear. V lost 1 base, J lost 7 bases, and 18 bases lay in between. The germline V gene encodes CDR1 SGDLS and CDR2 YYNGEE. This CDR3 has 15 residues. The CDR3 protein is CASSVSSQAVGEQYF. The DNA of the CDR3 is TGTGCCAGCAGCGTATCGAGCCAGGCGGTAGGGGAGCAGTACTTC.

The rearrangement joins TRBV6-1 to TRBJ2-2; D unresolved. Germline CDR1 and CDR2: MNHNS and SASEGT. CDR3 size: 16 residues. V lost 0 bases, J lost 6 bases, and 14 bases lay in between. CDR3 region: CASSEARNPGAGELFF. The CDR3, as DNA: TGTGCCAGCAGTGAAGCCAGAAACCCTGGGGCCGGGGAGCTGTTTTTT.

This clone was seen once. The chain is built from TRBV7-2 and TRBJ1-6, with 7 bases aligning to TRBD1. The junction had 6 bases not matched to a gene; V was cut back by 2 bases and J by 5 bases. Germline V lookup: CDR1 SGHTA, CDR2 FQGNSA. There are 16 residues in the CDR3. Here the CDR3 reads CASSLRGGVNNSPLHF. The DNA of the CDR3 is TGTGCCAGCAGCTTACGAGGGGGCGTAAATAATTCACCCCTCCACTTT.

The chain recombines TRBV9 with TRBJ2-1; a weak D match, TRBD1 (5 bases). Trimming stripped 0 bases from V and 9 bases from J, with 7 bases between. This CDR3 has 12 amino acids. Per germline, CDR1 SGDLS and CDR2 YYNGEE. The CDR3 loop is CASSVDRGEQFF. Here the CDR3 DNA reads TGTGCCAGCAGCGTAGATAGGGGTGAGCAGTTCTTC.

The chain joins TRBV4-1 to TRBJ2-3; D might be TRBD2 (5 bases). Per the germline V gene, CDR1 is MGHRA and CDR2 is YSYEKL. Between the trimmed V and J ends, which lost 0 bases and 4 bases, there was a span of 11 bases. This CDR3 is built from 15 residues. The CDR3 nucleotides are TGCGCCAGCAGCCAAGATGAGGGAGAGGCAGATACGCAGTATTTT. Translated: CASSQDEGEADTQYF.

V gene TRBV4-2 combines with J gene TRBJ1-4; a weak D match, TRBD1 (5 bases). The CDR3 extends over 16 amino acids. Trimming shortened V by 0 bases and J by 8 bases, and 16 bases separated the two germline ends. Germline assignment: CDR1 LGHNA and CDR2 YNFKEQ. The CDR3 nucleotides are TGTGCCAGCAGCCAAGATCAGGCAGGGCTGGGGGAAAAACTGTTTTTT. This encodes CASSQDQAGLGEKLFF.

For the CDR3, the DNA is TGTGCCAGCTCCGGGACAGGGACCTATACGCAGTATTTT. Protein product: CASSGTGTYTQYF. The J gene is TRBJ2-3, the V gene TRBV27; TRBD1 aligns across 9 bases. CDR3 length: 13 residues. CDR1 MNHEY and CDR2 SMNVEV come from the germline V gene (reference sequence). The V gene end was trimmed by 8 bases and the J gene end by 7 bases; junction bases not matched to a gene: 7.

This rearrangement joins TRBV3-1 (or the pseudogene TRBV3-2) to TRBJ1-4; no clear D gene. Looked up from germline, CDR1 is LGHDT and CDR2 is YNNKEL (reference sequence). The CDR3 has 14 amino acids. Trimming removed 0 bases at V and 12 bases at J, with 14 bases between. The CDR3 loop is CASSQDTLRRELFF. The CDR3 DNA sequence: TGTGCCAGCAGCCAAGATACACTCCGAAGAGAACTGTTTTTT.

The chain links TRBV29-1 to TRBJ2-5, with 7 bases fitting TRBD1. The germline V gene has CDR1 SQVTM and CDR2 ANQGSEA. V was pared by 4 bases and J by 4 bases, with 6 bases of the junction left unmatched. The CDR3 totals 13 residues. The CDR3: CSVVVGGVETQYF. In DNA form, the CDR3 reads TGCAGCGTTGTAGTAGGGGGCGTAGAGACCCAGTACTTC.

This sequence joins TRBV28 and TRBJ1-4; the D gene is possibly TRBD1 (5 bases). CDR3 length: 14 amino acids. In germline, CDR1 is MDHEN, CDR2 SYDVKM. Trimming removed 7 bases from V and 8 bases from J, with 17 bases in between. The CDR3 loop reads CASTLRGTGEKLFF. DNA for the CDR3: TGTGCCAGCACCTTGAGGGGCACGGGGGAAAAACTGTTTTTT.

A remark on this clone: The sample carries other DNA sequences with the same CDR3. The chain combines TRBV5-1 with TRBJ1-4; D perhaps matches TRBD1 (6 bases). Per germline, CDR1 SGHRS and CDR2 YFSETQ. CDR3 length equals 14 residues. V was pared by 0 bases and J by 7 bases, with 10 bases between. The CDR3 loop is CASSLEGGGEKLFF. The CDR3 DNA follows: TGCGCCAGCAGCTTGGAGGGGGGAGGTGAAAAACTGTTTTTT.